The 3 T cell receptor beta chains below were found in one sample sequenced in a study of T cell responses to AZD1222 COVID-19 vaccine (dated by TCRdb to about 2021). Library preparation was by the immunoSEQ multiplex PCR assay. Entries here come from immuneACCESS through TCRdb and include only in-frame sequences with V and J called. Some clones fail to appear in such tables; in the studies checked, an unresolved V gene covers under half of the shortfall, and the cause of the remainder is unknown. Counted in this sample were approximately 100,000 clones; roughly 89% of them appeared once. The top ten clones comprise around 3.2% of the sample. In the paper's terms, the time point label means: baseline before first vaccination. This sample comprised peripheral blood, obtained on day 0 of AZD1222 vaccination. The origin of the receptors is an adult in good health.

The chain combines TRBV3-1 (or the pseudogene TRBV3-2) with TRBJ1-1, with D perhaps matching TRBD1 (5 bases). V lost 0 bases, J lost 10 bases, and 12 bases lay in between. CDR1 LGHDT and CDR2 YNNKEL come from the germline V gene (reference sequence). This CDR3 region has 13 residues. The CDR3 bases are TGTGCCAGCAGCCAAGATCCCAGGGTGGGAGCTTTCTTT. Its protein product is CASSQDPRVGAFF.

The chain combines TRBV28 with TRBJ1-4, with no clear D. V was clipped by 11 bases and J by 5 bases, with 15 bases between them. Germline CDR1 and CDR2: MDHEN and SYDVKM. This CDR3 region has 13 residues. CDR3 sequence reads: CAGSFGGNEKLFF. For the CDR3, the DNA is TGTGCCGGGAGCTTTGGTGGGAATGAAAAACTGTTTTTT.

This clone was observed a single time. Other DNA sequences within the sample encode an identical CDR3. This chain uses TRBV6-5 with TRBJ1-3; D gene unclear. Germline assignment: CDR1 MNHEY and CDR2 SVGAGI. Trimming removed 7 bases at V and 3 bases at J, with 10 bases between. The CDR3 extends over 13 amino acids. The CDR3 protein is CASTGVHGNTIYF. CDR3 bases: TGTGCCAGCACCGGGGTCCATGGAAACACCATATATTTT.